The rows below give T cell receptor beta chains drawn from one sample of a study of PD-1 blockade in classical Hodgkin lymphoma. Data came from immunoSEQ multiplex PCR; TCRdb stores just in-frame clones and leaves some out. Of approximately 70,000 clones listed, nearly 95% are singletons. Sequencing used peripheral blood mononuclear cells (PBMCs). These receptors all come from a human donor with classical Hodgkin lymphoma. Each CDR3 is given with its conserved first and last residue. Each record gives: CDR3 protein, CDR3 DNA, clone size, V gene, D gene, J gene. The D gene is left open where the match is weak. Only part of the rows carry a size: once, few, many, or a class if the clone is expanded.

CAWSVYRTNYGYTF	TGTGCCTGGAGTGTATACAGGACTAACTATGGCTACACCTTC	-	TRBV30	-	TRBJ1-2
CASRRTYGNTGELFF	TGTGCCAGCAGGAGGACATATGGGAACACCGGGGAGCTGTTTTTT	-	TRBV6-5	-	TRBJ2-2
CASSLGTAAQYF	TGTGCCAGCAGCTTGGGGACTGCCGCTCAGTACTTC	-	TRBV7-8	-	TRBJ2-7
CASSYDRLSNQPQHF	TGTGCCAGCAGTTACGACAGGCTTAGCAATCAGCCCCAGCATTTT	-	TRBV6-5	-	TRBJ1-5
CASSKISPNYGYTF	TGTGCCAGCAGCAAGATCTCACCAAACTATGGCTACACCTTC	once	TRBV21-1	-	TRBJ1-2
CASGGGYGDTQYF	TGTGCCAGCGGGGGGGGCTATGGAGATACGCAGTATTTT	-	TRBV2	-	TRBJ2-3
CASSKATRLYNEQFF	TGTGCCAGCAGCAAAGCCACACGTCTATACAATGAGCAGTTCTTC	-	TRBV21-1	-	TRBJ2-1
CASSLGGDTEAFF	TGCGCCAGCAGCTTGGGAGGGGACACTGAAGCTTTCTTT	-	TRBV5-1	-	TRBJ1-1
CASSERGRTQYF	TGTGCCAGCAGTGAAAGGGGAAGGACCCAGTACTTC	-	TRBV6-1	-	TRBJ2-5
CASSQRSGGAVNTGELFF	TGTGCCAGCAGCCAAAGAAGCGGGGGGGCCGTTAACACCGGGGAGCTGTTTTTT	-	TRBV4-2	TRBD2	TRBJ2-2
CSVLSEKLFF	TGCAGCGTCCTAAGTGAAAAACTGTTTTTT	-	TRBV29-1	-	TRBJ1-4
CASSLNGGLSNEKLFF	TGTGCCAGCAGCTTAAATGGGGGCCTTTCTAATGAAAAACTGTTTTTT	-	TRBV7-2	-	TRBJ1-4
CASNTGGAGANVLTF	TGTGCCAGCAATACAGGGGGCGCTGGGGCCAACGTCCTGACTTTC	-	TRBV6-1	TRBD1	TRBJ2-6
CASSEAGRTDTQYF	TGTGCCAGCAGCGAAGCGGGGCGCACAGATACGCAGTATTTT	-	TRBV6-1	TRBD2	TRBJ2-3
CASSAWTGATDTQYF	TGTGCCAGCAGTGCCTGGACAGGGGCCACAGATACGCAGTATTTT	-	TRBV25-1	TRBD1	TRBJ2-3
CASSVGDPVGYGYTF	TGTGCCAGCAGCGTAGGAGACCCTGTAGGCTATGGCTACACCTTC	-	TRBV9	-	TRBJ1-2
CASSGGLAGYQETQYF	TGTGCCAGCAGTGGGGGACTAGCGGGATACCAAGAGACCCAGTACTTC	-	TRBV2	TRBD2	TRBJ2-5
CASSLYDQGQPQHF	TGTGCCAGCAGCTTATATGACCAGGGGCAGCCCCAGCATTTT	-	TRBV11-2	-	TRBJ1-5
CASSYSTDYEQYF	TGTGCCAGCAGTTACAGCACGGACTACGAGCAGTACTTC	-	TRBV6-5	-	TRBJ2-7
CAIRPGQGTNEQFF	TGTGCCATCAGACCGGGACAGGGGACGAATGAGCAGTTCTTC	-	TRBV10-3	TRBD1	TRBJ2-1
CATSRDMGGPYEQYF	TGTGCCACCAGCAGAGATATGGGGGGCCCCTACGAGCAGTACTTC	-	TRBV15	-	TRBJ2-7
CASSPGGTSGGPGGPQFF	TGTGCCAGTAGCCCTGGGGGAACTAGCGGGGGCCCCGGAGGTCCGCAGTTCTTC	-	TRBV19	TRBD2	TRBJ2-1
CASSFPFGGKNNEQFF	TGTGCCAGCAGTTTTCCCTTCGGCGGGAAAAACAATGAGCAGTTCTTC	-	TRBV27	-	TRBJ2-1
CASSLNPSNEQFF	TGTGCCAGCAGTTTAAATCCATCTAATGAGCAGTTCTTC	-	TRBV27	-	TRBJ2-1
CASSLRASGKIGELFF	TGTGCCAGCAGCTTGCGGGCTAGCGGGAAAATCGGGGAGCTGTTTTTT	-	TRBV5-6	TRBD2	TRBJ2-2
CASSLAFTNYGYTF	TGTGCCAGCAGCTTGGCCTTCACTAACTATGGCTACACCTTC	-	TRBV5-6	-	TRBJ1-2
CASSLAAPKNIQYF	TGTGCCAGCAGCTTAGCAGCTCCCAAAAACATTCAGTACTTC	once	TRBV7-2	-	TRBJ2-4
CASNIGGKTYEQYF	TGTGCCAGCAATATAGGTGGGAAAACCTACGAGCAGTACTTC	-	TRBV28	-	TRBJ2-7
CASSLAGGLFDEQFF	TGTGCCAGCAGCTTGGCGGGGGGGTTATTTGATGAGCAGTTCTTC	-	TRBV7-6	TRBD2	TRBJ2-1
CASGLEGRNNYGYTF	TGCGCCAGCGGGCTCGAAGGAAGGAATAACTATGGCTACACCTTC	once	TRBV5-1	-	TRBJ1-2
CASSRTSGDYNEQFF	TGTGCCAGCTCACGGACTAGCGGAGATTACAATGAGCAGTTCTTC	-	TRBV18	TRBD2	TRBJ2-1
CASSYRINEKLFF	TGTGCCAGCAGCTACAGGATTAATGAAAAACTGTTTTTT	-	TRBV7-7	-	TRBJ1-4
CASSLWTGGGEQFF	TGTGCCAGCTCACTATGGACAGGAGGTGGGGAGCAGTTCTTC	-	TRBV18	TRBD1	TRBJ2-1
CASSLSGTGGEKLFF	TGTGCCAGCAGCTTAAGTGGGACAGGGGGCGAAAAACTGTTTTTT	-	TRBV7-6	TRBD1	TRBJ1-4
CSALVGSQPQHF	TGCAGCGCCTTGGTAGGGAGTCAGCCCCAGCATTTT	once	TRBV29-1	-	TRBJ1-5
CASSQKGLAGGPGPYEQYF	TGCGCCAGCAGCCAAAAAGGATTAGCGGGAGGGCCGGGGCCGTACGAGCAGTACTTC	-	TRBV4-1	TRBD2	TRBJ2-7
CASSVNSGIYNEQFF	TGTGCCAGCAGCGTTAATAGCGGGATCTACAATGAGCAGTTCTTC	once	TRBV9	TRBD2	TRBJ2-1
CASRLYNEKLFF	TGTGCCAGCAGACTTTATAATGAAAAACTGTTTTTT	-	TRBV11-2	-	TRBJ1-4
CASSLLRGLNPLTNEKLFF	TGTGCCAGCAGCTTACTGAGGGGGCTTAACCCCTTAACTAATGAAAAACTGTTTTTT	-	TRBV11-3	TRBD1	TRBJ1-4
CASSQDWAGQETQYF	TGCGCCAGCAGCCAAGATTGGGCAGGGCAAGAGACCCAGTACTTC	-	TRBV4-3	-	TRBJ2-5
CASSQDPSGASSYNEQFF	TGCGCCAGCAGCCAAGACCCTAGCGGGGCGAGCTCCTACAATGAGCAGTTCTTC	-	TRBV4-1	TRBD2	TRBJ2-1
CASRAPGTGGHEQYF	TGTGCCAGCAGGGCCCCCGGGACAGGGGGCCACGAGCAGTACTTC	-	TRBV7-2	TRBD1	TRBJ2-7
CASSFDRPLQETQYF	TGCGCCAGCAGCTTCGACAGGCCCCTCCAAGAGACCCAGTACTTC	-	TRBV5-1	-	TRBJ2-5
CASSISRVSGNTIYF	TGTGCCAGTAGTATATCACGGGTCTCTGGAAACACCATATATTTT	-	TRBV19	-	TRBJ1-3
CASSQDFDSLYEQYF	TGCGCCAGCAGCCAAGATTTTGACAGTTTATACGAGCAGTACTTC	-	TRBV4-1	-	TRBJ2-7
CASSYSGGGRSEKLFF	TGTGCCAGCAGTTACAGTGGAGGAGGGAGATCCGAAAAACTGTTTTTT	-	TRBV6-5	-	TRBJ1-4
CASSPKGARGTGYTF	TGTGCCAGCAGCCCGAAGGGTGCCAGGGGGACTGGCTACACCTTC	-	TRBV5-4	TRBD1	TRBJ1-2
CASSLMGRSGVGGVNYGYTF	TGTGCCAGCAGCTTGATGGGAAGGAGTGGGGTCGGCGGGGTTAACTATGGCTACACCTTC	-	TRBV5-4	-	TRBJ1-2